This TCR beta chain comes out of a study of T cells in Graves' hyperthyroidism and ophthalmopathy. This clonotype was recorded at least ten times. From RNA transcripts, TCR beta CDR3 regions were amplified. HTBI primers were employed in a first-round RT-PCR of the TCR CDR3. Using its own MiXCR run on the multiplex PCR reads, TCRdb lists one record per CDR3 protein. The top ten clones hold around 27% of a sample with 300,000 to 500,000 distinct CDR3 sequences, about 14% of them seen once. There are 16 residues in the CDR3. The germline V gene encodes CDR1 ENHRY and CDR2 SYGVKD. Trimming pared 3 bases from V and 1 base from J, leaving 16 bases between.

The sequenced material came from blood. This TCR was recovered from a man over 45 with Graves' ophthalmopathy. The chain recombines TRBV10-3 with TRBJ2-7; D gene unclear. This CDR3 reads CAISDLGMRQSYEQYF. CDR3 nucleotide sequence: TGTGCCATCAGTGACCTGGGGATGAGGCAGTCCTACGAGCAGTACTTC.